Shown below are 6 T cell receptor beta chains from a single sample sequenced in a study of CD8 T cells in ankylosing spondylitis. A single record per CDR3 protein comes from TCRdb applying MiXCR to the 5' RACE reads. The sample has tens of thousands of distinct CDR3 sequences; 6% to 7.5% are singletons. Input material: blood, either unsorted or a sorted T cell fraction (not recorded which). The receptors stem from a female donor with ankylosing spondylitis or in good health (not recorded which).

This sequence joins TRBV25-1 and TRBJ1-5; 9 bases fit TRBD1. V was clipped by 9 bases and J by 7 bases; unmatched bases: 13. The CDR3 is 15 residues long. The germline V gene has CDR1 MGHDK and CDR2 SYGVNS. The CDR3 nucleotides read TGTGCCAGTCAGGCTTCGGACAGGGGCAGCCAGCCCCAGCATTTT. Its protein product is CASQASDRGSQPQHF.

This clonotype was found many times. This chain joins TRBV3-1 and TRBJ2-7; weak D call: TRBD1 (7 bases). Deletions cut 1 base from V and 6 bases from J, with 10 bases between. The CDR3 contains 13 residues. The germline gives CDR1 LGHDT, CDR2 YNNKEL (reference sequence). The CDR3 is CASSQAQGGEQYF. The DNA for the CDR3 is TGTGCCAGCAGCCAAGCGCAGGGGGGCGAGCAGTACTTC.

This clonotype has a count of ten or more. The chain uses TRBV5-5 and TRBJ1-1; D is perhaps TRBD1 (5 bases). Deletions cut 7 bases from V and 0 bases from J, with 10 bases between. In germline, CDR1 is SGHKS, CDR2 YYEKEE (reference sequence). This CDR3 is 13 amino acids long. CDR3 residues: CASGRQMNTEAFF. The CDR3 nucleotides read TGTGCCAGCGGCCGACAGATGAACACTGAAGCTTTCTTT.

This clonotype came up many times. The chain links TRBV18 to TRBJ1-2; D not certain. Trimming shortened V by 6 bases and J by 3 bases, and 8 bases separated the two germline ends. Per germline, CDR1 KGHSH and CDR2 LQKENI. The CDR3 has 12 amino acids. This chain's CDR3 is CASSPLDYGYTF. CDR3 bases: TGTGCCAGCTCTCCATTGGACTATGGCTACACCTTC.

This clonotype was observed at least ten times. This sequence joins TRBV7-6 and TRBJ2-2, with D perhaps TRBD1 (5 bases). Germline CDR1 reads SGHVS; CDR2 reads FNYEAQ. The CDR3 runs to 15 residues. Trimming removed 7 bases from V and 4 bases from J, with 16 bases in between. The CDR3 DNA is TGTGCCAGCACCATTAGCAGGGAATTCACCGGGGAGCTGTTTTTT. This gives the protein CASTISREFTGELFF.

This clonotype appeared many times. The chain carries TRBV10-2 and TRBJ1-1, with D uncertain. Germline V gene sequence: CDR1 WSHSY, CDR2 SAAADI. Trimming pared 3 bases from V and 6 bases from J, leaving 17 bases between. The CDR3 is 15 amino acids. This chain's CDR3 is CASSDPALGNSEAFF. The CDR3, as DNA: TGCGCCAGCAGTGACCCCGCCCTCGGTAACTCTGAAGCTTTCTTT.